These 5 T cell receptor beta chains share one sample of origin, sequenced in a study of T-cell reconstitution after alpha-beta-depleted transplantation in children. Using unique molecular identifiers, the investigators prepared the TCRbeta library. In TCRdb, the PCR reads were re-called with MiXCR into one record per CDR3 protein. The table has some 500,000 distinct CDR3 sequences, about a sixth seen once; the top ten hold 3.3%. The material was PBMCs from the stem cell graft donor, obtained from the stem cell graft. The source is a human donor who donated a stem cell graft to a child with acute lymphoblastic leukemia.

This clonotype was found a few times. The chain has TRBV30 and TRBJ1-1, with TRBD1 as a possible D gene (5 bases). The CDR3 contains 14 residues. Germline V gives CDR1 GTSNPN, CDR2 SVGIG (reference sequence). Trimming stripped 3 bases from V and 7 bases from J, with 18 bases between. The CDR3 region has the DNA TGTGCCTGGAGAATGGGAGGGGCGAGTGTTGAAGCTTTCTTT. Translated, it gives CAWRMGGASVEAFF.

The V and J genes are TRBV5-1 and TRBJ2-1, with D unclear. CDR3 length: 13 residues. V gave up 6 bases and J gave up 11 bases, with 18 bases separating them. CDR1 is SGHRS and CDR2 is YFSETQ in the germline V gene. CDR3 in amino acids: CASNAGFLVKQFF. For the CDR3, the DNA is TGCGCCAGCAACGCCGGGTTTCTGGTGAAGCAGTTCTTC.

This clonotype occurred a few times. This rearrangement joins TRBV28 to TRBJ1-4, with a weak D call TRBD1 (6 bases). CDR1 and CDR2 from the germline V gene are MDHEN and SYDVKM. This CDR3 contains 16 residues. Trimming pared 5 bases from V and 8 bases from J, leaving 21 bases between. The CDR3 region is CASSPERGGREEKLFF. In DNA, the CDR3 is TGTGCCAGCAGTCCCGAACGCGGGGGGCGGGAAGAAAAACTGTTTTTT.

J is TRBJ1-2 and V is TRBV4-2, with D possibly matching TRBD1 (5 bases). This CDR3 spans 14 amino acids. Per germline, CDR1 LGHNA and CDR2 YNFKEQ. Trimming stripped 3 bases from V and 2 bases from J, with 10 bases between. CDR3 in amino acids: CASSHGTGNYGYTF. For the CDR3, the DNA is TGTGCCAGCAGCCACGGGACGGGGAACTATGGCTACACCTTC.

This clonotype turned up a few times. The rearrangement joins TRBV12-3 or TRBV12-4 to TRBJ1-1, with D tentatively TRBD1 (6 bases). The germline V and J ends were trimmed by 8 bases and 0 bases, with 13 bases remaining between them. The CDR3 has 14 amino acids. This CDR3 is CASWLDSMNTEAFF. The CDR3 coding sequence is TGTGCCAGCTGGCTGGACAGCATGAACACTGAAGCTTTCTTT.